This T cell receptor (beta chain) was identified in a study of shared clonotypes between healthy human individuals. Across the study: CD4 naive and memory got three plates each, CD8 naive two, CD8 memory one. Study-level results: Represented diversity, genetic and exposure-history alike, was limited by few donors. In contrast to clonotypes shared by all four donors, non-shared clonotypes had lower generation probabilities.

Generated by immunoSEQ multiplex PCR, the TCRdb table keeps only in-frame clones and is missing some. The data show 980,000 or so clones, approximately 76% seen once. The CDR3 sequence is 14 residues long. CDR1 and CDR2 from the germline V gene are SGHTA and FQGNSA. Trimming removed 5 bases at V and 7 bases at J, with 15 bases between. On this clone itself: Its antigen is still unknown.

The receptor was isolated from a man younger than 35 in good health. This sequence joins TRBV7-2 and TRBJ1-5; possibly TRBD1 for D (5 bases). The material sequenced was memory CD4+ T cells sorted from blood. As to subset: CD45RA-negative fraction. The CDR3 DNA reads TGTGCCAGCAGCCAAGGGGAGGGCGGACAGCCCCAGCATTTT. Residues: CASSQGEGGQPQHF.